This T cell receptor beta chain is drawn from a study of blood T cell repertoires in COVID-19. Across the whole study: The samples span acute and convalescent COVID-19 from the United States, Italy and Spain. PBMCs, B-cell-depleted T cells, or T cells provided the cDNA or gDNA that made up the material.

Original processing notes: Reference gene primers were amplified, and this amplification served to estimate nucleated cell counts. TCRdb keeps only in-frame clones here, not all; method: immunoSEQ multiplex PCR. D and trimming come from the DNA, and the V and J calls and clone size come from that table. The table records about 160,000 clones, roughly 84% of them present only once. There are 16 residues in the CDR3. Germline lookup yields CDR1 MNHEY and CDR2 SVGAGI. J lost 9 bases, V lost 0 bases, and 8 bases had no gene match. This TCR derives from a woman older than 75 with active or convalescent COVID-19. The source material was peripheral blood. The V call is TRBV6-5, the J call TRBJ2-5; the match to TRBD2 covers 12 bases. CDR3 protein: CASSYSRLAGDSAQYF. As DNA, the CDR3 is TGTGCCAGCAGTTACTCGAGACTAGCGGGAGATTCGGCCCAGTACTTC.